The 12 T cell receptor beta chains presented below share a single source sample, sequenced in a study of shared clonotypes between healthy human individuals. Produced via immunoSEQ multiplex PCR; TCRdb's table is partial and in-frame only. Of roughly 2.5 million clones listed, approximately 92% are singletons. The sequencing sample was made of naive CD4+ T cells sorted from blood. The subset here: CD45RA+ positively selected. These receptors originate from a man aged 18 to 29 in good health.

V gene TRBV9 combines with J gene TRBJ2-7; possibly TRBD2 for D (6 bases). V was cut by 0 bases and J by 3 bases, with 13 bases left in between. This CDR3 has 15 amino acids. Germline CDR1 and CDR2: SGDLS and YYNGEE. The CDR3 protein is CASSVAGTADYEQYF. The CDR3 nucleotides read TGTGCCAGCAGCGTAGCCGGGACTGCAGACTACGAGCAGTACTTC.

The rearrangement uses TRBV27 and TRBJ1-1, with TRBD1 matching 7 bases. The CDR3 covers 17 residues. Trimming removed 2 bases from V and 2 bases from J; junction bases left unmatched: 11. CDR1 and CDR2 (germline): MNHEY, SMNVEV (reference sequence). The CDR3 region is CASSLSPRGSLNTEAFF. The CDR3 DNA reads as TGTGCCAGCAGTTTAAGCCCCAGGGGGTCTTTAAACACTGAAGCTTTCTTT.

The chain has TRBV5-1 and TRBJ1-1, with 7 bases aligning to TRBD1. CDR1 is SGHRS, CDR2 YFSETQ, per germline. The J segment lost 4 bases and the V segment lost 4 bases, leaving 19 bases of the junction unmatched. This CDR3 region has 18 residues. DNA for the CDR3: TGCGCCAGCAGCCATCCCCCGGGGGCAGGGGGGGTTAGCACTGAAGCTTTCTTT. Its protein is CASSHPPGAGGVSTEAFF. Combining the CDR3 with reference TRBV5-1 and TRBJ1-1 gives the whole variable domain KAGVTQTPRYLIKTRGQQVTLSCSPISGHRSVSWYQQTPGQGLQFLFEYFSETQRNKGNFPGRFSGRQFSNSRSEMNVSTLELGDSALYLCASSHPPGAGGVSTEAFFGQGTRLTVV.

V and J are TRBV28 and TRBJ1-4; 7 bases match TRBD1. J was trimmed by 2 bases and V by 0 bases; bases with no gene match: 0. The CDR3 has 15 amino acids. The V gene's germline CDR1 is MDHEN and CDR2 SYDVKM. The CDR3 loop is CASSLWDRTNEKLFF. The CDR3 DNA is TGTGCCAGCAGTTTATGGGACAGGACTAATGAAAAACTGTTTTTT.

CDR3 in amino acids: CASSGGLAGGYEQYF. The CDR3 DNA reads TGCGCCAGCAGTGGTGGACTAGCGGGAGGTTACGAGCAGTACTTC. The chain is built from TRBV10-2 and TRBJ2-7; 14 nucleotides align to TRBD2. CDR3 length: 15 amino acids. V lost 4 bases, J lost 4 bases, and 3 bases stayed unmatched. The germline CDR1 and CDR2 sequences are WSHSY and SAAADI.

The table lists this clone with a count of one. The rearrangement uses TRBV5-6 and TRBJ2-7; D is possibly TRBD1 or TRBD2 (5 bases each). The CDR3 contains 13 residues. Trimming removed 3 bases from V and 6 bases from J, with 13 bases in between. The germline CDR1 and CDR2 sequences are SGHDT and YYEEEE. The CDR3 protein is CASSYGGVTEQYF. The DNA for the CDR3 is TGTGCCAGCAGCTATGGGGGAGTGACCGAGCAGTACTTC.

This sequence joins TRBV12-5 and TRBJ2-4, with TRBD1 matching over 8 bases. The junction had 7 bases not matched to a gene; V was cut back by 3 bases and J by 0 bases. Germline CDR1 reads LGHNT; CDR2 reads FRNRAP. CDR3 length: 17 residues. The CDR3 loop is CASGFPDRGRAKNIQYF. The CDR3, as DNA: TGTGCTAGTGGTTTCCCCGACAGGGGAAGAGCCAAAAACATTCAGTACTTC. The full variable domain, rest sourced from reference TRBV12-5 and TRBJ2-4, is DARVTQTPRHKVTEMGQEVTMRCQPILGHNTVFWYRQTMMQGLELLAYFRNRAPLDDSGMPKDRFSAEMPDATLATLKIQPSEPRDSAVYFCASGFPDRGRAKNIQYFGAGTRLSVL.

V usage is TRBV9 and J usage is TRBJ2-1, with a weak D call TRBD1 (6 bases). The V and J ends lost 4 bases and 1 base respectively, with 12 bases between them. CDR1 is SGDLS and CDR2 is YYNGEE in the germline V gene. CDR3 length: 15 residues. The CDR3 nucleotides are TGTGCCAGCAGCCGATTAGGGGGATCCTACAATGAGCAGTTCTTC. This encodes CASSRLGGSYNEQFF. Full variable domain (missing parts from reference TRBV9 and TRBJ2-1): DSGVTQTPKHLITATGQRVTLRCSPRSGDLSVYWYQQSLDQGLQFLIQYYNGEERAKGNILERFSAQQFPDLHSELNLSSLELGDSALYFCASSRLGGSYNEQFFGPGTRLTVL.

The rearrangement links TRBV28 to TRBJ1-1; D is uncertain. The CDR3 contains 15 residues. Deletions cut 5 bases from V and 2 bases from J, with 15 bases between. Germline lookup yields CDR1 MDHEN and CDR2 SYDVKM. CDR3 sequence reads: CASSPALTGNTEAFF. In DNA, the CDR3 is TGTGCCAGCAGTCCAGCACTGACGGGAAACACTGAAGCTTTCTTT.

This chain uses TRBV7-2 with TRBJ1-3; TRBD1 is a possible D gene (5 bases). Germline values: CDR1 SGHTA, CDR2 FQGNSA. V lost 0 bases and J lost 1, with 19 bases in between. This CDR3 is 19 amino acids long. The DNA for the CDR3 is TGTGCCAGCAGCTTAGCCCGGGACCCTATGGCGAGATCTGGAAACACCATATATTTT. As protein: CASSLARDPMARSGNTIYF.

The rearrangement uses TRBV11-2 and TRBJ2-1, with 14 positions matching TRBD2. Trimming at V came to 1 base and at J to 7 bases, leaving 9 bases not matched to a gene. Germline V lookup: CDR1 SGHAT, CDR2 FQNNGV. The CDR3 has 18 amino acids. The CDR3 protein is CASSLGVAGLAGGNEQFF. In nucleotides, the CDR3 is TGTGCCAGCAGCTTAGGGGTTGCCGGACTAGCGGGAGGTAATGAGCAGTTCTTC.

The rearrangement uses TRBV7-9 and TRBJ1-2; D may be TRBD1 (5 bases). Trimming removed 1 base from V and 3 bases from J, with 12 bases in between. There are 15 residues in the CDR3. Germline assignment: CDR1 SEHNR and CDR2 FQNEAQ (reference sequence). The CDR3 here is CASSLGWGLHYGYTF. The CDR3 DNA is TGTGCCAGCAGCTTAGGCTGGGGCCTCCACTATGGCTACACCTTC.